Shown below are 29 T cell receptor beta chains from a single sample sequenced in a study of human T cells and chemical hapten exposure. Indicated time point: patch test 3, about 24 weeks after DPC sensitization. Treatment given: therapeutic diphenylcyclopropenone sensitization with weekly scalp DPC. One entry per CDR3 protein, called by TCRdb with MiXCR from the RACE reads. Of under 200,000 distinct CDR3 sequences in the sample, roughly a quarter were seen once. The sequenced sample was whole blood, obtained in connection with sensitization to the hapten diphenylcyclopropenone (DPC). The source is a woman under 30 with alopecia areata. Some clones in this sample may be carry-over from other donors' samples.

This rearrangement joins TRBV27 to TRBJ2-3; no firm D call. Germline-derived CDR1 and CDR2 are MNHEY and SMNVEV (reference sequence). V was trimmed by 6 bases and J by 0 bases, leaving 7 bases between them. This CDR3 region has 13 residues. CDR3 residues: CASRRWSTDTQYF. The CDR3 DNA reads TGTGCCAGCAGGCGCTGGAGCACAGATACGCAGTATTTT.

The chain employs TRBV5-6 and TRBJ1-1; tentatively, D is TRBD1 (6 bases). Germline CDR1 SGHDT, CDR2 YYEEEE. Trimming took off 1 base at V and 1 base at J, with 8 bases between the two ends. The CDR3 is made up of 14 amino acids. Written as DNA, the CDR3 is TGTGCCAGCAGCTTGACAGGGCCGAACACTGAAGCTTTCTTT. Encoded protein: CASSLTGPNTEAFF.

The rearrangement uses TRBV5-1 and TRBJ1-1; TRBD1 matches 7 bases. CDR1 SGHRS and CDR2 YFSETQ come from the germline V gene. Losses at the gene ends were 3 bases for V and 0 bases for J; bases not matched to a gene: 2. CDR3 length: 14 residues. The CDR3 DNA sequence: TGCGCCAGCAGCTCTGACAGGGTGAACACTGAAGCTTTCTTT. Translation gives CASSSDRVNTEAFF.

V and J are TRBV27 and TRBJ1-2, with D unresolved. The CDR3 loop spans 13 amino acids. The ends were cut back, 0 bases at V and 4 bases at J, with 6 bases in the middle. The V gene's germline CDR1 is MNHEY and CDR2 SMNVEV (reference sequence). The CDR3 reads CASSLSGSYGYTF. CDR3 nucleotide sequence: TGTGCCAGCAGTTTATCTGGGAGCTATGGCTACACCTTC.

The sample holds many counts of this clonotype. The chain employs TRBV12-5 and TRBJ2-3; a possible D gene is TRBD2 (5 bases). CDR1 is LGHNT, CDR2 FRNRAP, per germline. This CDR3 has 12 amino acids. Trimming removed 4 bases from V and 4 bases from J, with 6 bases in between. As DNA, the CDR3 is TGTGCTAGTGGTTCCGGGGCAGATACGCAGTATTTT. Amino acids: CASGSGADTQYF.

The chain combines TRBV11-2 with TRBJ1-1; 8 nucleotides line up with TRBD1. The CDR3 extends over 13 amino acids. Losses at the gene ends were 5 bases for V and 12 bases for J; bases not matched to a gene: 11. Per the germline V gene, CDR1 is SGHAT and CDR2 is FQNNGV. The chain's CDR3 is CASSRLGQAITFF. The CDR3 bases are TGTGCCAGCAGCCGTCTGGGACAGGCAATAACTTTCTTT.

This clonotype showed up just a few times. This CDR3 reads CAISEVGAYEQYF. CDR3 nucleotide sequence: TGTGCCATCAGTGAGGTAGGGGCCTACGAGCAGTACTTC. This chain uses TRBV10-3 with TRBJ2-7; a possible D gene is TRBD1 (5 bases). The CDR3 consists of 13 residues. Trimming took off 2 bases at V and 2 bases at J, with 7 bases between the two ends. Germline V lookup: CDR1 ENHRY, CDR2 SYGVKD.

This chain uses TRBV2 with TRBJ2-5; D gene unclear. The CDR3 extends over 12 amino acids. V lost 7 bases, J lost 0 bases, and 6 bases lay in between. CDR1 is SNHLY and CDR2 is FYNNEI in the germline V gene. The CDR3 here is CASTGHQETQYF. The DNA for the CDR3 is TGTGCCAGCACGGGCCACCAAGAGACCCAGTACTTC.

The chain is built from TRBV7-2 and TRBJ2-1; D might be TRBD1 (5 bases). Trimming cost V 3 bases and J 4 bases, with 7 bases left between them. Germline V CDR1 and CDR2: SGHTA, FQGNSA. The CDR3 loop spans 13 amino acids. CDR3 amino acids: CASSFQGYNEQFF. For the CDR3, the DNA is TGTGCCAGCAGCTTTCAGGGTTACAATGAGCAGTTCTTC.

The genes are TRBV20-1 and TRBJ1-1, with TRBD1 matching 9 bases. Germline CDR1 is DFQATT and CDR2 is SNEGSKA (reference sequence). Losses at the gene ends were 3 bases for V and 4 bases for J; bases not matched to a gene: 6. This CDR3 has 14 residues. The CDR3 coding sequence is TGCAGTGCTAGGGACAGGGGACAGGGCACTGAAGCTTTCTTT. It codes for CSARDRGQGTEAFF.

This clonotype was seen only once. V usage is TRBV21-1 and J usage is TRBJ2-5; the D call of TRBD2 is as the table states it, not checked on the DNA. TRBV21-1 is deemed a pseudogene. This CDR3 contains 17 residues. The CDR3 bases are TGTGCCAGCAGCGCCCGCACAGCGGGGGGGAACAAAGAGACCCAGTACTTC. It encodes CASSARTAGGNKETQYF.

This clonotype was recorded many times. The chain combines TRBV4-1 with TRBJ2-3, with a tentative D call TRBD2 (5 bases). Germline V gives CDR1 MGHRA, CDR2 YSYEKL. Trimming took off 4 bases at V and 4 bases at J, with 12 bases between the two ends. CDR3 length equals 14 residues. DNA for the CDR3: TGCGCCAGCAGCCCCGGACTGCTGCCAGATACGCAGTATTTT. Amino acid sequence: CASSPGLLPDTQYF.

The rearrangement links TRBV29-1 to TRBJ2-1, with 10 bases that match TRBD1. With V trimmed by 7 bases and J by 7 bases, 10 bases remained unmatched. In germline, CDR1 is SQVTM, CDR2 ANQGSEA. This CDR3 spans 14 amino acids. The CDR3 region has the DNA TGCAGCGGCCCGACAGGGGGCAGTGCAAATGAGCAGTTCTTC. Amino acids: CSGPTGGSANEQFF.

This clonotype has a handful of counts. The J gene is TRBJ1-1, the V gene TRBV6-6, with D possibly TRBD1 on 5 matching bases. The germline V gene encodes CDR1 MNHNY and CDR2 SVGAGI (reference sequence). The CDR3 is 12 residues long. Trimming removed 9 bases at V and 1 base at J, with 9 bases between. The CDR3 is CASDSKNTEAFF. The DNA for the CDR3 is TGTGCCAGTGACAGCAAGAACACTGAAGCTTTCTTT.

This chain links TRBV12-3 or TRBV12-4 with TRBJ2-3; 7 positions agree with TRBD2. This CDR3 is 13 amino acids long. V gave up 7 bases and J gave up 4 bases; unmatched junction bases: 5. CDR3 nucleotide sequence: TGTGCCAGCAATAGCGGGCAGGCAGATACGCAGTATTTT. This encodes CASNSGQADTQYF.

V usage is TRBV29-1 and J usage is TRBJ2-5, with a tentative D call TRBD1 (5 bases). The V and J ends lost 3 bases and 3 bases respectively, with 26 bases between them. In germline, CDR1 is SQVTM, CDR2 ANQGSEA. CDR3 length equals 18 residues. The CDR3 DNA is TGCAGCGTTGAGTTGAGGCAGGGAAAGGCTATTGGCGAAGAGACCCAGTACTTC. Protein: CSVELRQGKAIGEETQYF.

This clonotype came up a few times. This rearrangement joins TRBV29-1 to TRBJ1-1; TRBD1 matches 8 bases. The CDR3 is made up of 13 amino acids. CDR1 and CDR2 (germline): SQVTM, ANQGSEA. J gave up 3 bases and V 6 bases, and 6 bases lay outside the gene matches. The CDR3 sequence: CSVGRGRDTEAFF. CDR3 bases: TGCAGCGTAGGCAGGGGGCGGGACACTGAAGCTTTCTTT.

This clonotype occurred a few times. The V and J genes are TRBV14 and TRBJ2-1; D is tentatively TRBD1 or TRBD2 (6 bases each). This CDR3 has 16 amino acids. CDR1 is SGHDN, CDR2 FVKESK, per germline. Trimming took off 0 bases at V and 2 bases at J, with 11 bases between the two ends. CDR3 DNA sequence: TGTGCCAGCAGCCAAGAATGGGGGGCTCCCTACAATGAGCAGTTCTTC. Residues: CASSQEWGAPYNEQFF.

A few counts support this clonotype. CDR3 DNA: TGTGCCGCCAGGACAGGGGAGATGTACGAGCAGTACTTC. It translates to CAARTGEMYEQYF. The gene calls are TRBV10-3 and TRBJ2-7; the match to TRBD1 covers 9 bases. The CDR3 has 13 amino acids. Germline-derived CDR1 and CDR2 are ENHRY and SYGVKD. J was trimmed by 4 bases and V by 11 bases; bases with no gene match: 9.

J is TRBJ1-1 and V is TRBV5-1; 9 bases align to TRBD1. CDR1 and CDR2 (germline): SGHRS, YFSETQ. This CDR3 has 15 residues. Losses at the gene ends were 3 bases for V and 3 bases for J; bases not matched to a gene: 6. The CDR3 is CASSSSGTGYTEAFF. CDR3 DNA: TGCGCCAGCAGCTCCTCCGGGACAGGGTACACTGAAGCTTTCTTT.

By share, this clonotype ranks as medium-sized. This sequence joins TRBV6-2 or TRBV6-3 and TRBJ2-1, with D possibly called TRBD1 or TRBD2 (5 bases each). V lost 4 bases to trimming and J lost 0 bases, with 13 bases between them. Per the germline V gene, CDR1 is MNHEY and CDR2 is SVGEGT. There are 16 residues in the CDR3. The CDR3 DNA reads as TGTGCCAGCAGTTCCGTGAGGGGCAGCTCCTACAATGAGCAGTTCTTC. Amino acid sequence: CASSSVRGSSYNEQFF.

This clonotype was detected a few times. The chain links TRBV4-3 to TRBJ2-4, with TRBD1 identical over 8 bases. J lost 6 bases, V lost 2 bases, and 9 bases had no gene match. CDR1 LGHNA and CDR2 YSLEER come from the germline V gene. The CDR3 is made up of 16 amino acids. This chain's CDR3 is CASSQSQDRVRNIQYF. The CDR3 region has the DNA TGCGCCAGCAGCCAAAGCCAGGACAGGGTCAGAAACATTCAGTACTTC.

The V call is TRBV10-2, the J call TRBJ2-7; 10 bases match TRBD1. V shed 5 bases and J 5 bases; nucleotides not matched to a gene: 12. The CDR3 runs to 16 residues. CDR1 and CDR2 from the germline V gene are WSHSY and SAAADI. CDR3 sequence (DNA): TGCGCCAGCAGTACAACGGGACAGGGGATGAGACACGAGCAGTACTTC. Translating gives CASSTTGQGMRHEQYF.

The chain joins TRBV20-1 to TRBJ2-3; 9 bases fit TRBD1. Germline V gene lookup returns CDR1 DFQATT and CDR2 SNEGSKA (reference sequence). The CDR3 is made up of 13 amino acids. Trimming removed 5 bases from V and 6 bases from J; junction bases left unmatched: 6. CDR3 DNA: TGCAGTGCTTGGGACAGGGTGAGGGATACGCAGTATTTT. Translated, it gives CSAWDRVRDTQYF.

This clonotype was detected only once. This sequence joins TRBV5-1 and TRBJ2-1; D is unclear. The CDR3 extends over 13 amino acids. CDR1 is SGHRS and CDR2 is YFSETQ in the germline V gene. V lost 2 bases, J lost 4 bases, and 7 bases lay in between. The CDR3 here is CASSFVEYNEQFF. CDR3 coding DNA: TGCGCCAGCAGCTTTGTGGAGTACAATGAGCAGTTCTTC.

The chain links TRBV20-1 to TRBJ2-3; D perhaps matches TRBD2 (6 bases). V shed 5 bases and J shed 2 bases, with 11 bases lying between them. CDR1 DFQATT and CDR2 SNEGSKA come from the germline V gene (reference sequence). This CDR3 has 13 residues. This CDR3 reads CSAGGEFTDTQYF. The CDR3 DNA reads TGCAGTGCTGGCGGGGAGTTCACAGATACGCAGTATTTT.

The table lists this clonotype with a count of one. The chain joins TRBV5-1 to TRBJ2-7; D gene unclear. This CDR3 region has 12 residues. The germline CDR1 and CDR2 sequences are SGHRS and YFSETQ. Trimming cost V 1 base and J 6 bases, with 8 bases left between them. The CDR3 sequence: CASSLRLGEQYF. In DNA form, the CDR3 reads TGCGCCAGCAGCTTGAGGTTGGGCGAGCAGTACTTC.

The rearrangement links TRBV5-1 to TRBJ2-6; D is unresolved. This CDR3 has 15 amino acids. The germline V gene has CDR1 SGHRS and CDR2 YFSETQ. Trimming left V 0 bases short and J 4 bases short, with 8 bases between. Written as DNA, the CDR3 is TGCGCCAGCAGCTTGGTTGAAACCGGGGCCAACGTCCTGACTTTC. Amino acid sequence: CASSLVETGANVLTF.

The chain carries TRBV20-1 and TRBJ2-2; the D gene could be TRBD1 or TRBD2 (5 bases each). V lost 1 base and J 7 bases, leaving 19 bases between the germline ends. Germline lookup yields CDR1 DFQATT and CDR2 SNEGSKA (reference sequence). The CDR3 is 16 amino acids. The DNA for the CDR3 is TGCAGTGCTAGAGTGGCGCTGAGGGGAAAAGGCGGGGAGCTGTTTTTT. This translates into CSARVALRGKGGELFF.